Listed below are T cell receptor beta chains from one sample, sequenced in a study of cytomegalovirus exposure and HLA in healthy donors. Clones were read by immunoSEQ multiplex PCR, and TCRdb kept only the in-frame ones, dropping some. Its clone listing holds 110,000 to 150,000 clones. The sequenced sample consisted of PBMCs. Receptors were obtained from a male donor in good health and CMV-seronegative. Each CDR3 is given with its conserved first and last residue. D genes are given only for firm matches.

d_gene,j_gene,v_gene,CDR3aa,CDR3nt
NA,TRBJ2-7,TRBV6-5,CANLGIFNYEQYF,TGTGCCAACCTCGGTATCTTCAACTACGAGCAGTACTTC
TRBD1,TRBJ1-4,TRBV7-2,CASSTRQGSLEKLFF,TGTGCCAGCAGCACCCGACAGGGTAGCCTTGAAAAACTGTTTTTT
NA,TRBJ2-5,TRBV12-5,CASGSGADQETQYF,TGTGCTAGTGGATCAGGGGCCGATCAAGAGACCCAGTACTTC
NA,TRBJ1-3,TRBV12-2,CASRLSPRGSGNTIYF,TGTGCAAGTCGCTTAAGCCCAAGGGGATCTGGAAACACCATATATTTT
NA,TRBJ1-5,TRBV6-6,CASSVTGGNQPQHF,TGTGCCAGCAGTGTCACCGGGGGGAATCAGCCCCAGCATTTT
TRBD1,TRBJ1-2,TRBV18,CASSPGRGVSFGYGYTF,TGTGCCAGCTCCCCAGGCAGGGGGGTTTCGTTTGGATATGGCTACACCTTC
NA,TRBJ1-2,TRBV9,CASSGGGRLTSGYTF,TGTGCCAGCAGCGGCGGCGGGAGGCTTACGAGTGGCTACACCTTC
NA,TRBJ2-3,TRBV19,CASLPPRPDTQYF,TGTGCCAGTCTGCCGCCGCGCCCAGATACGCAGTATTTT
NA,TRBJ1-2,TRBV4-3,CASSQDGAGILYGYTF,TGCGCCAGCAGCCAAGATGGGGCGGGGATCCTCTATGGCTACACCTTC
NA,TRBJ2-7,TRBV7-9,CASSFGLTYEQYF,TGTGCCAGCAGCTTTGGCTTAACCTACGAGCAGTACTTC
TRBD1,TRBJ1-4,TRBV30,CAWSFGGQDEKLFF,TGTGCCTGGAGCTTCGGGGGACAGGATGAAAAACTGTTTTTT
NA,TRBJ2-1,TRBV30,CAIRRALYNEQFF,TGTGCCATCCGCAGGGCCTTGTACAATGAGCAGTTCTTC
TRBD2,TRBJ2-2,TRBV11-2,CASSFPPISGGASNGELFF,TGTGCCAGCAGCTTTCCACCCATTAGCGGGGGGGCCTCAAACGGGGAGCTGTTTTTT
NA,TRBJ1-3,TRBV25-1,CASSDPGHRSGNTIYF,TGTGCCAGCAGTGATCCAGGACATAGATCTGGAAACACCATATATTTT
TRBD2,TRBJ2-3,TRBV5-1,CASSSNGGAGALDTQYF,TGCGCCAGCAGTTCGAACGGGGGAGCGGGAGCCCTCGATACGCAGTATTTT
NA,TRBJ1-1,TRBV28,CASRPDSTEAFF,TGTGCCAGCAGACCCGACTCAACTGAAGCTTTCTTT
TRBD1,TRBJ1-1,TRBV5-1,CASSFTGTVNTEAFF,TGCGCCAGCAGCTTCACCGGGACAGTGAACACTGAAGCTTTCTTT
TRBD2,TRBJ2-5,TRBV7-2,CASSFGRGGETQYF,TGTGCCAGCAGCTTCGGTCGGGGAGGGGAGACCCAGTACTTC
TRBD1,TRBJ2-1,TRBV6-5,CASTPRDRYYNEQFF,TGTGCCTCCACACCCCGGGACAGATACTACAATGAGCAGTTCTTC
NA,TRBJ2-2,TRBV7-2,CASSLVSVNTGELFF,TGTGCCAGCAGCTTAGTGTCAGTTAACACCGGGGAGCTGTTTTTT
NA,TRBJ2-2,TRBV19,CASRREVTGELFF,TGTGCCAGTCGGAGGGAAGTCACCGGGGAGCTGTTTTTT
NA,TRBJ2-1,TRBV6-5,CASRGVYNEQFF,TGTGCCAGCAGAGGAGTTTACAATGAGCAGTTCTTC
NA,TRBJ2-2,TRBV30,CAWKLRAVDTGELFF,TGTGCCTGGAAATTGAGGGCGGTTGACACCGGGGAGCTGTTTTTT
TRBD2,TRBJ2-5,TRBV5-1,CASSRGTSGKETQYF,TGCGCCAGCAGCCGTGGGACTAGCGGGAAAGAGACCCAGTACTTC
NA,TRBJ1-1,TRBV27,CASSFPGGTEAFF,TGTGCCAGCAGTTTCCCCGGGGGGACTGAAGCTTTCTTT
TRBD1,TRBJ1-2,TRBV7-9,CASTYSWDRRDYTF,TGTGCCAGCACTTACAGTTGGGACAGGCGTGACTACACCTTC
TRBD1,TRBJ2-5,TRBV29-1,CSVPGQGGIGQYF,TGCAGCGTACCGGGACAGGGCGGTATTGGCCAGTACTTC
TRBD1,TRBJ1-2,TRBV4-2,CASSQARTGEGNYGYTF,TGTGCCAGCAGCCAAGCCAGGACAGGGGAGGGTAACTATGGCTACACCTTC
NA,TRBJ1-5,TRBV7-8,CASSRRVANQPQHF,TGTGCCAGCAGTCGCAGGGTCGCAAATCAGCCCCAGCATTTT
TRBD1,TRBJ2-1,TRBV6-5,CASSYLGQGVDEQFF,TGTGCCAGCAGTTACCTGGGACAGGGGGTCGATGAGCAGTTCTTC
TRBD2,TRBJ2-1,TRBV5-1,CASSLATSEGEQFF,TGCGCCAGCAGCTTGGCGACTAGCGAGGGTGAGCAGTTCTTC
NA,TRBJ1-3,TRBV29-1,CSVSGGFRNTIYF,TGCAGCGTTAGTGGAGGGTTCCGAAACACCATATATTTT
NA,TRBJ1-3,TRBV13,CASSLTQQRSGNTIYF,TGTGCCAGCAGCTTAACACAGCAGAGATCTGGAAACACCATATATTTT
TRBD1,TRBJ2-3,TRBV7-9,CASSLGDRESDTQYF,TGTGCCAGCAGCTTAGGGGACAGGGAGTCAGATACGCAGTATTTT
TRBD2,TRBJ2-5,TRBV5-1,CASSLTSAQETQYF,TGCGCCAGCAGCTTGACTAGCGCCCAAGAGACCCAGTACTTC
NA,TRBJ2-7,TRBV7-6,CASSLGSGITYEQYF,TGTGCCAGCAGCTTAGGGTCAGGGATTACCTACGAGCAGTACTTC
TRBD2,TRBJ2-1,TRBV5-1,CASSLQAGVGGEQFF,TGCGCCAGCAGCTTGCAGGCGGGAGTCGGTGGGGAGCAGTTCTTC
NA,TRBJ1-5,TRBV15,CATSRDGQFNQPQHF,TGTGCCACCAGCAGAGATGGGCAGTTCAATCAGCCCCAGCATTTT
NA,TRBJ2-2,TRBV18,CASSRLNTGELFF,TGTGCCAGCTCACGACTGAACACCGGGGAGCTGTTTTTT